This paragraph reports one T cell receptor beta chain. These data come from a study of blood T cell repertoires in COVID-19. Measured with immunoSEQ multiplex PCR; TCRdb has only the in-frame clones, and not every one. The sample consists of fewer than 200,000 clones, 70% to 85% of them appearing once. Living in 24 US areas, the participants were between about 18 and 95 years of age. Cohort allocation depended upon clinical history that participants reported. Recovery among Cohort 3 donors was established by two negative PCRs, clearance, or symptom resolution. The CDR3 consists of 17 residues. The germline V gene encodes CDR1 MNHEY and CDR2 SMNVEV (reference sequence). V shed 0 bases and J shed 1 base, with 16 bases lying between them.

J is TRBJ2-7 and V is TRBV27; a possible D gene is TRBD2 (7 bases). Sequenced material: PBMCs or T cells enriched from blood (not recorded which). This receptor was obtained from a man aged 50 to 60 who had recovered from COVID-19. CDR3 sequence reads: CASSLSQGRGGSYEQYF. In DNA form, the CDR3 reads TGTGCCAGCAGTTTATCCCAGGGGCGCGGGGGTTCCTACGAGCAGTACTTC.